This TCR beta chain was recovered during a study of shared clonotypes between healthy human individuals. This CDR3 has 15 residues. Germline V gene lookup returns CDR1 SGHTA and CDR2 FQGNSA. Unmatched junction bases numbered 12, after V lost 7 bases and J lost 3 bases. The protocol was immunoSEQ multiplex PCR, while the TCRdb copy is restricted to in-frame clones and leaves out a portion. Among 740,000 or so clones listed, approximately 73% were seen once. The donors were adults (healthy and HIV-negative) with no recent acute infections or vaccinations. The TCR was taken from a woman aged 25 to 39 in good health. Sequencing was done on a sample of memory CD4+ T cells sorted from blood. Subset meaning: CD45RA-negative fraction. The rearrangement joins TRBV7-2 to TRBJ2-7; TRBD2 matches at 7 bases. In nucleotides, the CDR3 is TGTGCCAGCATCCTCCCGGGACTACTACACTACGAGCAGTACTTC. Translation: CASILPGLLHYEQYF.